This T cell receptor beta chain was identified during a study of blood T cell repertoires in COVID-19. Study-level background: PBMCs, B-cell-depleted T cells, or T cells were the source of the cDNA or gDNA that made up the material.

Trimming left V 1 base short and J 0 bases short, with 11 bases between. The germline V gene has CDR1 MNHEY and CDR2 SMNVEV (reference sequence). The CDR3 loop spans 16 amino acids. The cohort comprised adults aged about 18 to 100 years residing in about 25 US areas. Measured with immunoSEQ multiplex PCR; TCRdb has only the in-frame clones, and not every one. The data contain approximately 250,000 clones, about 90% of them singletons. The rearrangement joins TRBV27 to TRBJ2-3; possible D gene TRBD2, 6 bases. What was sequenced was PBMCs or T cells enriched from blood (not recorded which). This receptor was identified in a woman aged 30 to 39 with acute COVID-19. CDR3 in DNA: TGTGCCAGCAGTTTATTCGGGACTCTAAGCACAGATACGCAGTATTTT. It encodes CASSLFGTLSTDTQYF.